The rows below give T cell receptor beta chains drawn from one sample of a study of technical replicates of blood from several donors. TCRdb's copy holds only in-frame clones and misses some; the assay was immunoSEQ multiplex PCR. The sample shows about 80,000 clones, 70% to 90% of them seen only once. Sequenced input: PBMCs. These receptor sequences come from a human donor in good health. Some clones in this sample may be carry-over from other donors' samples. The CDR3 runs from the conserved cysteine through the conserved F or W. The D gene is left open where the match is weak. Rows give clone size only sometimes, using once, few, many, or a class for an expanded clone.

V: TRBV5-6
J: TRBJ2-5
size: .
D: .
CDR3: CASSFSGMRETQYF
DNA: TGTGCCAGCAGCTTTTCAGGGATGAGAGAGACCCAGTACTTC

V: TRBV7-2
J: TRBJ1-4
size: .
D: .
CDR3: CASSPGGAVEKLFF
DNA: TGTGCCAGCAGCCCCGGGGGGGCGGTTGAAAAACTGTTTTTT

V: TRBV7-9
J: TRBJ2-1
size: .
D: TRBD2
CDR3: CASSGVGGGTSSYNEQFF
DNA: TGTGCCAGCAGCGGAGTAGGGGGCGGGACTAGCAGCTACAATGAGCAGTTCTTC

V: TRBV4-2
J: TRBJ2-5
size: .
D: TRBD2
CDR3: CASSRGLAGGPREETQYF
DNA: TGTGCCAGCAGCCGCGGACTAGCGGGGGGGCCTAGGGAAGAGACCCAGTACTTC

V: TRBV7-2
J: TRBJ2-2
size: .
D: .
CDR3: CASSLTNTGELFF
DNA: TGTGCCAGCAGCTTAACAAACACCGGGGAGCTGTTTTTT

V: TRBV7-8
J: TRBJ1-1
size: .
D: .
CDR3: CASSYSGSMNTEAFF
DNA: TGTGCCAGCAGCTACTCGGGGAGCATGAACACTGAAGCTTTCTTT

V: TRBV11-3
J: TRBJ2-2
size: once
D: TRBD2
CDR3: CASSLAALGGSGELFF
DNA: TGTGCCAGCAGCTTAGCGGCGTTGGGGGGGTCCGGGGAGCTGTTTTTT

V: TRBV27
J: TRBJ2-5
size: .
D: .
CDR3: CASSLIDSRQETQYF
DNA: TGTGCCAGCAGTTTAATAGATTCACGGCAAGAGACCCAGTACTTC

V: TRBV7-3
J: TRBJ1-6
size: .
D: TRBD1
CDR3: CASSLDRGGSPLHF
DNA: TGTGCCAGCAGCTTGGACAGGGGAGGATCACCCCTCCACTTT

V: TRBV5-6
J: TRBJ1-2
size: .
D: TRBD1
CDR3: CASSPLLGQDPSGYTF
DNA: TGTGCCAGCAGCCCCTTGCTGGGACAGGACCCATCTGGCTACACCTTC

V: TRBV11-2
J: TRBJ2-5
size: .
D: TRBD2
CDR3: CASSYRAGGETQYF
DNA: TGTGCCAGCAGCTACCGAGCGGGGGGGGAGACCCAGTACTTC

V: TRBV28
J: TRBJ2-7
size: .
D: .
CDR3: CASSPPAASSYEQYF
DNA: TGTGCCAGCAGTCCCCCGGCGGCGAGCTCCTACGAGCAGTACTTC

V: TRBV5-4
J: TRBJ1-2
size: .
D: .
CDR3: CASSLEGGYGYTF
DNA: TGTGCCAGCAGCTTGGAGGGAGGATATGGCTACACCTTC

V: TRBV4-1
J: TRBJ1-1
size: .
D: .
CDR3: CASSQDAGLTRGAFF
DNA: TGCGCCAGCAGCCAAGATGCCGGGCTGACCAGGGGCGCTTTCTTT

V: TRBV14
J: TRBJ2-1
size: .
D: TRBD2
CDR3: CASSQDPLAGVYEQFF
DNA: TGTGCCAGCAGCCAAGATCCTCTAGCGGGAGTGTATGAGCAGTTCTTC

V: TRBV4-1
J: TRBJ2-1
size: .
D: TRBD2
CDR3: CASSQTPVTGGEQFF
DNA: TGCGCCAGCAGCCAAACCCCAGTGACGGGAGGGGAGCAGTTCTTC

V: TRBV20-1
J: TRBJ2-3
size: .
D: .
CDR3: CSAIRGDTQYF
DNA: TGCAGTGCTATTCGGGGAGATACGCAGTATTTT

V: TRBV18
J: TRBJ2-3
size: .
D: TRBD2
CDR3: CASSPSLAGVRDTQYF
DNA: TGTGCCAGCTCACCGTCACTAGCGGGAGTGAGGGATACGCAGTATTTT

V: TRBV6-6
J: TRBJ1-5
size: .
D: .
CDR3: CASSWGEEGNQPQHF
DNA: TGTGCCAGCAGTTGGGGGGAAGAAGGCAATCAGCCCCAGCATTTT

V: TRBV9
J: TRBJ2-3
size: .
D: .
CDR3: CASSLLDSPSTDTQYF
DNA: TGTGCCAGCAGCCTTCTGGACAGCCCTAGCACAGATACGCAGTATTTT

V: TRBV9
J: TRBJ2-5
size: .
D: TRBD1
CDR3: CASSVATRGQETQYF
DNA: TGTGCCAGCAGCGTAGCTACCAGGGGGCAAGAGACCCAGTACTTC

V: TRBV14
J: TRBJ1-5
size: once
D: TRBD1
CDR3: CASSQGTGNRQPQHF
DNA: TGTGCCAGCAGCCAGGGGACAGGGAACCGTCAGCCCCAGCATTTT

V: TRBV7-2
J: TRBJ2-1
size: once
D: TRBD2
CDR3: CASSLRVLAGGPWDNEQFF
DNA: TGTGCCAGCAGCCTGCGGGTACTAGCGGGGGGGCCCTGGGACAATGAGCAGTTCTTC

V: TRBV18
J: TRBJ2-4
size: .
D: TRBD1
CDR3: CASKGAGGMAKNIQYF
DNA: TGTGCCAGCAAAGGGGCAGGGGGCATGGCCAAAAACATTCAGTACTTC

V: TRBV7-3
J: TRBJ2-3
size: .
D: TRBD2
CDR3: CASSQRGGNTDTQYF
DNA: TGTGCCAGCAGCCAACGGGGGGGAAACACAGATACGCAGTATTTT

V: TRBV7-2
J: TRBJ2-2
size: once
D: .
CDR3: CASSLSVGELFF
DNA: TGTGCCAGCAGCCTTAGCGTCGGGGAGCTGTTTTTT

V: TRBV19
J: TRBJ1-2
size: .
D: .
CDR3: CASKGLTGRGVTSWGYGYTF
DNA: TGTGCCAGTAAGGGATTGACTGGAAGGGGCGTTACCTCGTGGGGCTATGGCTACACCTTC

V: TRBV25-1
J: TRBJ1-1
size: .
D: TRBD1
CDR3: CASSDPNRGADTEAFF
DNA: TGTGCCAGCAGTGATCCTAACAGGGGCGCGGACACTGAAGCTTTCTTT

V: TRBV11-3
J: TRBJ2-2
size: .
D: TRBD2
CDR3: CASGRREGHTGELFF
DNA: TGTGCCAGCGGACGGCGGGAGGGCCACACCGGGGAGCTGTTTTTT

V: TRBV18
J: TRBJ1-5
size: .
D: .
CDR3: CASSTSQEQPQHF
DNA: TGTGCCAGCTCCACCAGCCAGGAACAGCCCCAGCATTTT

V: TRBV6-5
J: TRBJ2-7
size: once
D: .
CDR3: CASRRGANEQYF
DNA: TGTGCCAGTAGACGGGGGGCCAACGAGCAGTACTTC

V: TRBV5-6
J: TRBJ2-7
size: .
D: .
CDR3: CASSLASAPGQYF
DNA: TGTGCCAGCAGCTTGGCGTCCGCTCCCGGGCAGTACTTC

V: TRBV2
J: TRBJ1-2
size: .
D: .
CDR3: CASSPQVYGYTF
DNA: TGTGCCAGCAGTCCACAGGTCTATGGCTACACCTTC

V: TRBV6-6
J: TRBJ1-2
size: .
D: .
CDR3: CASSDSNYGYTF
DNA: TGTGCCAGCAGCGACAGCAACTATGGCTACACCTTC

V: TRBV4-1
J: TRBJ1-2
size: .
D: TRBD1
CDR3: CASSQGGWGQGGDGYTF
DNA: TGCGCCAGCAGCCAAGGGGGGTGGGGACAGGGGGGAGATGGCTACACCTTC

V: TRBV19
J: TRBJ2-7
size: once
D: TRBD1
CDR3: CASSPRDRNEQYF
DNA: TGTGCCAGTAGTCCACGGGACAGGAACGAGCAGTACTTC

V: TRBV4-2
J: TRBJ2-3
size: .
D: TRBD2
CDR3: CASSPGLEGGTQYF
DNA: TGTGCCAGCAGCCCGGGACTAGAGGGGGGTACGCAGTATTTT

V: TRBV6-5
J: TRBJ1-2
size: .
D: .
CDR3: CASSYSPWGDGYTF
DNA: TGTGCCAGCAGTTACTCGCCCTGGGGGGACGGCTACACCTTC

V: TRBV9
J: TRBJ2-1
size: .
D: TRBD1
CDR3: CASSVGGQLYNEQFF
DNA: TGTGCCAGCAGCGTAGGGGGACAGCTTTACAATGAGCAGTTCTTC

V: TRBV5-4
J: TRBJ2-7
size: few
D: TRBD2
CDR3: CASSWGGGLAGVINEQYF
DNA: TGTGCCAGCAGCTGGGGCGGGGGCCTAGCGGGAGTTATCAACGAGCAGTACTTC

V: TRBV4-2
J: TRBJ2-5
size: .
D: TRBD2
CDR3: CASSPGLAGGHETQYF
DNA: TGTGCCAGCAGCCCGGGACTAGCGGGGGGTCATGAGACCCAGTACTTC

V: TRBV4-3
J: TRBJ1-2
size: once
D: .
CDR3: CASSQVDSLYGYTF
DNA: TGCGCCAGCAGCCAAGTCGACAGTCTCTATGGCTACACCTTC

V: TRBV7-7
J: TRBJ2-2
size: .
D: TRBD2
CDR3: CASSRIAGGVTGELFF
DNA: TGTGCCAGCAGCCGTATAGCGGGAGGAGTCACCGGGGAGCTGTTTTTT

V: TRBV9
J: TRBJ2-1
size: .
D: TRBD2
CDR3: CASSVAFWTSGGRNEQFF
DNA: TGTGCCAGCAGCGTAGCTTTTTGGACTAGCGGGGGCCGCAATGAGCAGTTCTTC

V: TRBV19
J: TRBJ1-1
size: once
D: TRBD1
CDR3: CASQMVWTGRNTEAFF
DNA: TGTGCCAGTCAGATGGTTTGGACAGGGCGGAACACTGAAGCTTTCTTT

V: TRBV10-3
J: TRBJ2-7
size: .
D: TRBD1
CDR3: CAHAGQGINEQYF
DNA: TGTGCCCACGCGGGACAGGGAATCAACGAGCAGTACTTC

V: TRBV27
J: TRBJ1-6
size: .
D: TRBD1
CDR3: CASSFFTGDYNSPLHF
DNA: TGTGCCAGCAGTTTCTTCACAGGGGATTATAATTCACCCCTCCACTTT

V: TRBV6-6
J: TRBJ2-3
size: .
D: TRBD2
CDR3: CASRPRPGLATDTQYF
DNA: TGTGCCAGCAGACCTCGTCCGGGACTAGCAACAGATACGCAGTATTTT

V: TRBV6-5
J: TRBJ2-3
size: .
D: TRBD2
CDR3: CASRAGGPPDTQYF
DNA: TGTGCCAGCAGAGCGGGAGGGCCCCCAGATACGCAGTATTTT

V: TRBV5-1
J: TRBJ2-5
size: .
D: TRBD2
CDR3: CASSPSAGGYETQYF
DNA: TGCGCCAGCAGCCCGTCGGCGGGAGGTTACGAGACCCAGTACTTC

V: TRBV10-3
J: TRBJ1-2
size: .
D: TRBD1
CDR3: CAISEGQGASYGYTF
DNA: TGTGCCATCAGTGAGGGACAGGGGGCATCTTATGGCTACACCTTC

V: TRBV5-6
J: TRBJ1-2
size: once
D: .
CDR3: CASSFYGGGYTF
DNA: TGTGCCAGCAGCTTTTACGGAGGTGGCTACACCTTC

V: TRBV10-3
J: TRBJ2-1
size: .
D: TRBD2
CDR3: CAISLTSGGIDEQFF
DNA: TGTGCCATCAGCTTGACTAGCGGGGGGATTGATGAGCAGTTCTTC

V: TRBV5-1
J: TRBJ2-4
size: once
D: .
CDR3: CASSFPGEGDIQYF
DNA: TGCGCCAGCAGCTTCCCGGGAGAGGGTGACATTCAGTACTTC

V: TRBV5-6
J: TRBJ2-1
size: .
D: .
CDR3: CATGTGAVYNEQFF
DNA: TGTGCCACAGGGACGGGAGCGGTCTACAATGAGCAGTTCTTC

V: TRBV10-3
J: TRBJ1-1
size: few
D: TRBD1
CDR3: CAIADRRGTEAFF
DNA: TGTGCCATCGCGGACAGGAGGGGGACTGAAGCTTTCTTT

V: TRBV13
J: TRBJ2-1
size: .
D: TRBD2
CDR3: CASSLKTSGAWNEQFF
DNA: TGTGCCAGCAGCCTCAAGACTAGCGGGGCGTGGAATGAGCAGTTCTTC

V: TRBV5-6
J: TRBJ1-2
size: .
D: TRBD1
CDR3: CASSWTDRVGYGYTF
DNA: TGTGCCAGCAGCTGGACCGACAGGGTGGGCTATGGCTACACCTTC

V: TRBV5-4
J: TRBJ1-1
size: .
D: TRBD1
CDR3: CASSLAQGAGTEAFF
DNA: TGTGCCAGCAGCTTGGCCCAGGGGGCTGGGACTGAAGCTTTCTTT